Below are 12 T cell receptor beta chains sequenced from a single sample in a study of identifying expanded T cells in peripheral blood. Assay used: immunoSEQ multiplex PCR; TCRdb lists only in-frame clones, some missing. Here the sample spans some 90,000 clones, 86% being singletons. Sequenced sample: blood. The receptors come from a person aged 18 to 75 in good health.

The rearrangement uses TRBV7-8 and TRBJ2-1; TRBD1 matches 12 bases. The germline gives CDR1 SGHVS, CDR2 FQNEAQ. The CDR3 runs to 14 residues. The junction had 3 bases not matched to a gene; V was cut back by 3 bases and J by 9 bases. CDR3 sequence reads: CASSLGQGAREQFF. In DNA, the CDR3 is TGTGCCAGCAGCTTGGGACAGGGGGCTCGTGAGCAGTTCTTC.

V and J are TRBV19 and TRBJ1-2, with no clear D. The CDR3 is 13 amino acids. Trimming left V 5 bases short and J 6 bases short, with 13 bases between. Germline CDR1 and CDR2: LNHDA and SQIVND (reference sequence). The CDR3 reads CASSSGAGNGYTF. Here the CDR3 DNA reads TGTGCCAGTAGTTCCGGAGCGGGAAATGGCTACACCTTC.

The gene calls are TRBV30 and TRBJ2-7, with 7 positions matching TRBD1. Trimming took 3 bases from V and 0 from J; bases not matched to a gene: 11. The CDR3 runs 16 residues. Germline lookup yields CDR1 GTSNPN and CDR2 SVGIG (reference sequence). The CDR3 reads CAWRGPTGKNSYEQYF. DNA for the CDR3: TGTGCCTGGAGGGGACCGACAGGGAAGAACTCCTACGAGCAGTACTTC.

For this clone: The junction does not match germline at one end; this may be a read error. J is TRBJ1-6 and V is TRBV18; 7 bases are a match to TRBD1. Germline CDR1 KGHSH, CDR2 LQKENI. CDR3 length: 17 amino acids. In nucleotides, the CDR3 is TGTGCCAGCTCACCAAACTCACAGGGGTCCTTTAATTCACCCCTCCACTTT. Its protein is CASSPNSQGSFNSPLHF.

The CDR3 sequence is CASSDFIPTSYNEQFF. The CDR3 nucleotides are TGTGCCAGCAGTGACTTTATTCCCACCTCCTACAATGAGCAGTTCTTC. V gene TRBV6-1 combines with J gene TRBJ2-1; D not certain. This CDR3 comprises 16 residues. The V and J ends lost 3 bases and 0 bases respectively, with 12 bases between them. Germline V gene sequence: CDR1 MNHNS, CDR2 SASEGT.

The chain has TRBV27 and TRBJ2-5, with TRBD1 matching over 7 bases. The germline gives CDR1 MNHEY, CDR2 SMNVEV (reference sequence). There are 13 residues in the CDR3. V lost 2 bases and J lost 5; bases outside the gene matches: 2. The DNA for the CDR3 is TGTGCCAGCAGTTTACAGGGGGTGGAGACCCAGTACTTC. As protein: CASSLQGVETQYF.

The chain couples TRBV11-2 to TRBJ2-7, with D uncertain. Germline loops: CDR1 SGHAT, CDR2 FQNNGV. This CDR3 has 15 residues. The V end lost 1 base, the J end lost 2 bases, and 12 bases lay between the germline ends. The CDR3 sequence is CASSLAGPHPYEQYF. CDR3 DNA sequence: TGTGCCAGCAGCTTAGCAGGACCTCATCCCTACGAGCAGTACTTC.

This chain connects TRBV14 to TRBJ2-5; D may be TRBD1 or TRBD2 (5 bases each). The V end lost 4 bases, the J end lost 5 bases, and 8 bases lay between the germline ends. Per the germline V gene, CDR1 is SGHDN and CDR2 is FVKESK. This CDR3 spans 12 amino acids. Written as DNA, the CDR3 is TGTGCCAGCAGCCGAGGGGCCGAGACCCAGTACTTC. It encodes CASSRGAETQYF.

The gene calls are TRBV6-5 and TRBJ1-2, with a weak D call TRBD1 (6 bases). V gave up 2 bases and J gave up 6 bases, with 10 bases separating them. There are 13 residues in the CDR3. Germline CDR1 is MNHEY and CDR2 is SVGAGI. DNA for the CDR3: TGTGCCAGCAGTTACGATGGGACAAATGGCTACACCTTC. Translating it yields CASSYDGTNGYTF.

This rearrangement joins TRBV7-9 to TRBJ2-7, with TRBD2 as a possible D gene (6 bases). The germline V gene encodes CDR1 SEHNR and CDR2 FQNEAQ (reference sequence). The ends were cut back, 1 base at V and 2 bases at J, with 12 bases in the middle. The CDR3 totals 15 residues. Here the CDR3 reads CASSLVGGVPYEQYF. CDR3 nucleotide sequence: TGTGCCAGCAGCTTAGTTGGAGGGGTACCCTACGAGCAGTACTTC. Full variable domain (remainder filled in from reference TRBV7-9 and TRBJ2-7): DTGVSQNPRHKITKRGQNVTFRCDPISEHNRLYWYRQTLGQGPEFLTYFQNEAQLEKSRLLSDRFSAERPKGSFSTLEIQRTEQGDSAMYLCASSLVGGVPYEQYFGPGTRLTVT.

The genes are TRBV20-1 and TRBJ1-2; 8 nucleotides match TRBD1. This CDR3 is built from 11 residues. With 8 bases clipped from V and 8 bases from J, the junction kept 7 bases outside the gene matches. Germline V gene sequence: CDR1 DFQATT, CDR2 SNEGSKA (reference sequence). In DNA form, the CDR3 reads TGCAGTACAGGGGGGCTGCAGGGCTACACCTTC. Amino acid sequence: CSTGGLQGYTF.

The CDR3 DNA reads TGCGCCAGCAGCTTGACCGGCAGCCATGCCTACGAGCAGTACTTC. It specifies CASSLTGSHAYEQYF. V gene TRBV5-1 combines with J gene TRBJ2-7; D is unclear. The CDR3 runs to 15 residues. In germline, CDR1 is SGHRS, CDR2 YFSETQ. Trimming stripped 1 base from V and 2 bases from J, with 13 bases between. Looking up the rest from reference TRBV5-1 and TRBJ2-7 gives the full variable domain: KAGVTQTPRYLIKTRGQQVTLSCSPISGHRSVSWYQQTPGQGLQFLFEYFSETQRNKGNFPGRFSGRQFSNSRSEMNVSTLELGDSALYLCASSLTGSHAYEQYFGPGTRLTVT.